These T cell receptor beta chains were read from a single sample in a study of shared clonotypes between healthy human individuals. Libraries were prepared by immunoSEQ multiplex PCR; TCRdb keeps only in-frame clonotypes and omits some of them. The table records hundreds of thousands of clones, around 96% of them present only once. Sequencing was done on a sample of naive CD8+ T cells sorted from blood. All receptors come from a woman in her thirties in good health. The CDR3 runs from the conserved cysteine through the conserved F or W. D genes are given only for firm matches. Rows give clone size only sometimes, using once, few, many, or a class for an expanded clone.

D gene | clone size | J gene | V gene | CDR3 protein | CDR3 DNA
TRBD1 | . | TRBJ2-5 | TRBV5-4 | CASSSRQGRGLEETQYF | TGTGCCAGCAGCTCCAGACAGGGCCGAGGTTTGGAGGAGACCCAGTACTTC
. | . | TRBJ2-7 | TRBV19 | CASAPTTGPYEQYF | TGTGCCAGTGCCCCTACGACAGGCCCCTACGAGCAGTACTTC
TRBD1 | . | TRBJ2-7 | TRBV28 | CAIMGTGPYEQYF | TGTGCCATCATGGGGACAGGGCCCTACGAGCAGTACTTC
. | . | TRBJ2-7 | TRBV6-5 | CASSQTGEQYF | TGTGCCAGCAGTCAGACAGGCGAGCAGTACTTC
. | . | TRBJ2-1 | TRBV5-1 | CASSGPYRDEQFF | TGCGCCAGCAGCGGGCCGTATCGCGATGAGCAGTTCTTC
TRBD1 | . | TRBJ1-2 | TRBV9 | CASGGQFYGYTF | TGTGCCAGCGGGGGACAGTTCTATGGCTACACCTTC
TRBD2 | once | TRBJ2-1 | TRBV27 | CASRKREMGPYNEQFF | TGTGCCAGCAGGAAGCGGGAGATGGGTCCCTACAATGAGCAGTTCTTC
TRBD2 | . | TRBJ2-1 | TRBV11-2 | CASSSPGTSGGYNEQFF | TGTGCCAGCAGCTCCCCCGGGACTAGCGGTGGCTACAATGAGCAGTTCTTC
TRBD2 | . | TRBJ2-3 | TRBV7-9 | CASSLVSSGSFDTQYF | TGTGCCAGCAGCTTAGTTTCTAGCGGGAGTTTCGATACGCAGTATTTT
. | once | TRBJ1-2 | TRBV27 | CASSLSSGAISFGYTF | TGTGCCAGCAGTTTATCATCAGGGGCGATAAGTTTTGGCTACACCTTC
. | once | TRBJ1-1 | TRBV9 | CASSGTPWDTEAFF | TGTGCCAGCAGCGGAACGCCCTGGGACACTGAAGCTTTCTTT
TRBD2 | . | TRBJ2-1 | TRBV19 | CASSLTSGSSYNEQFF | TGTGCCAGTAGTCTGACAAGCGGGAGCTCCTACAATGAGCAGTTCTTC
. | . | TRBJ2-5 | TRBV21-1 | CASMVSGRVRETQYF | TGTGCCAGCATGGTTAGCGGGAGGGTCCGGGAGACCCAGTACTTC
TRBD2 | . | TRBJ2-1 | TRBV27 | CASSFLTSGINNEQFF | TGTGCCAGCAGTTTCCTAACTAGCGGGATCAACAATGAGCAGTTCTTC
. | few | TRBJ1-2 | TRBV25-1 | CASSDGYGYTF | TGTGCCAGCAGTGATGGCTATGGCTACACCTTC
. | . | TRBJ2-1 | TRBV27 | CASSLLGWNEQFF | TGTGCCAGCAGTTTACTGGGGTGGAATGAGCAGTTCTTC
. | . | TRBJ2-7 | TRBV5-1 | CASSPDSLFSYEQYF | TGCGCCAGCAGCCCGGACAGCCTGTTCTCCTACGAGCAGTACTTC
TRBD2 | . | TRBJ2-7 | TRBV6-4 | CASSECRRLAGRYEQYF | TGTGCCAGCAGTGAGTGTAGGAGACTAGCGGGCCGCTACGAGCAGTACTTC
. | few | TRBJ1-5 | TRBV19 | CASGIRDNNQPQHF | TGTGCCAGTGGAATCCGGGACAACAATCAGCCCCAGCATTTT
TRBD2 | once | TRBJ2-7 | TRBV28 | CASSRTSEYEQYF | TGTGCCAGCAGTCGGACTAGCGAGTACGAGCAGTACTTC
. | . | TRBJ2-7 | TRBV10-2 | CASRVSDEQYF | TGCGCCAGCAGGGTCAGCGACGAGCAGTACTTC
TRBD1 | . | TRBJ1-1 | TRBV27 | CASSPRQGTNTEAFF | TGTGCCAGCAGTCCTAGACAGGGAACGAACACTGAAGCTTTCTTT
. | . | TRBJ2-7 | TRBV2 | CASSDRQGEQYF | TGTGCCAGCAGTGATCGCCAGGGAGAGCAGTACTTC
TRBD1 | . | TRBJ1-5 | TRBV28 | CASSSQQGAQPQHF | TGTGCCAGCAGTTCGCAACAGGGGGCTCAGCCCCAGCATTTT
TRBD2 | . | TRBJ2-1 | TRBV2 | CASSALLAGEGDEQFF | TGTGCCAGCAGCGCCCTACTAGCGGGAGAAGGGGATGAGCAGTTCTTC
TRBD1 | . | TRBJ2-2 | TRBV6-5 | CASSYGQGADTGELFF | TGTGCCAGCAGTTATGGGCAGGGGGCGGACACCGGGGAGCTGTTTTTT
. | . | TRBJ2-7 | TRBV11-3 | CASSWGPSGEQYF | TGTGCCAGCAGCTGGGGACCATCGGGCGAGCAGTACTTC
. | . | TRBJ2-1 | TRBV29-1 | CSVEDWRNEQFF | TGCAGCGTTGAAGATTGGCGGAATGAGCAGTTCTTC
TRBD2 | . | TRBJ2-7 | TRBV23-1 | CASSQKGVGTSGRAPAPYEQYF | TGCGCCAGCAGTCAAAAGGGGGTCGGGACTAGCGGGAGGGCCCCGGCCCCCTACGAGCAGTACTTC
. | . | TRBJ1-1 | TRBV7-9 | CASRPGYTEAFF | TGTGCCAGCAGACCGGGATACACTGAAGCTTTCTTT
. | . | TRBJ2-1 | TRBV9 | CASSAVPPTANNEQFF | TGTGCCAGCAGCGCGGTGCCCCCGACAGCTAACAATGAGCAGTTCTTC
. | . | TRBJ2-1 | TRBV9 | CASSLSAEQFF | TGTGCCAGCAGCCTTAGTGCTGAGCAGTTCTTC
. | . | TRBJ2-3 | TRBV7-9 | CASSPEDGLDTQYF | TGTGCCAGCAGCCCAGAGGACGGGCTGGATACGCAGTATTTT
TRBD1 | . | TRBJ1-6 | TRBV9 | CASSPGQGHSPLHF | TGTGCCAGCAGCCCGGGACAGGGACATTCACCCCTCCACTTT
TRBD1 | . | TRBJ1-2 | TRBV11-2 | CASRSGTGGDGYTF | TGTGCCAGCAGATCCGGGACAGGGGGTGATGGCTACACCTTC
. | once | TRBJ2-1 | TRBV28 | CASSWRGNYNEQFF | TGTGCCAGCAGTTGGCGCGGGAATTACAATGAGCAGTTCTTC
TRBD2 | . | TRBJ2-7 | TRBV14 | CASSPGLGSYEQYF | TGTGCCAGCAGCCCCGGACTAGGATCCTACGAGCAGTACTTC
. | . | TRBJ2-3 | TRBV7-9 | CASRTTSTDTQYF | TGTGCCAGCAGGACAACTAGCACAGATACGCAGTATTTT
. | . | TRBJ1-1 | TRBV7-2 | CASTNPTIRTEAFF | TGTGCCAGCACCAACCCAACGATCCGCACTGAAGCTTTCTTT
. | . | TRBJ2-2 | TRBV5-6 | CASSFLVDTGELFF | TGTGCCAGCAGCTTCTTAGTGGACACCGGGGAGCTGTTTTTT
. | . | TRBJ1-2 | TRBV18 | CASSPLRQDDYGYTF | TGTGCCAGCTCTCCCCTTCGACAGGACGACTATGGCTACACCTTC
TRBD2 | . | TRBJ2-7 | TRBV6-4 | CASSDSGAGGLAGVGLTYEQYF | TGTGCCAGCAGTGACTCGGGAGCTGGTGGACTAGCGGGAGTAGGACTCACCTACGAGCAGTACTTC
. | . | TRBJ2-5 | TRBV7-9 | CASSSDRRDIGTQYF | TGTGCCAGCAGCTCAGACAGACGGGATATTGGGACCCAGTACTTC
. | . | TRBJ2-1 | TRBV29-1 | CSVEEGNYGNEQFF | TGCAGCGTTGAGGAAGGGAACTATGGCAATGAGCAGTTCTTC
. | . | TRBJ2-7 | TRBV4-1 | CASSPVGGTSTYEQYF | TGCGCCAGCAGCCCGGTTGGCGGGACTTCTACCTACGAGCAGTACTTC
. | . | TRBJ2-3 | TRBV2 | CASGSLRRGSDTQYF | TGTGCCAGCGGATCGCTCCGCCGGGGGTCAGATACGCAGTATTTT
TRBD1 | . | TRBJ1-2 | TRBV11-2 | CASSLGSGTGDGYTF | TGTGCCAGCAGCTTAGGTAGCGGGACAGGGGATGGCTACACCTTC
. | . | TRBJ2-5 | TRBV19 | CASSIHAVETQYF | TGTGCCAGTAGTATACACGCGGTAGAGACCCAGTACTTC
. | . | TRBJ1-1 | TRBV4-1 | CASSLEGYVGTEAFF | TGCGCCAGCAGCCTAGAGGGGTACGTGGGGACTGAAGCTTTCTTT
TRBD1 | few | TRBJ1-2 | TRBV9 | CASSGRTGAGYGYTF | TGTGCCAGCAGCGGCCGGACAGGGGCGGGCTATGGCTACACCTTC
TRBD2 | . | TRBJ2-1 | TRBV27 | CASSLSGSGTPQFF | TGTGCCAGCAGTTTAAGCGGGAGTGGAACCCCGCAGTTCTTC
. | . | TRBJ2-5 | TRBV27 | CASTNSQETQYF | TGTGCCAGCACAAACAGCCAAGAGACCCAGTACTTC
. | . | TRBJ2-7 | TRBV5-8 | CASSPQGSEQYF | TGTGCCAGCAGCCCACAGGGCTCCGAGCAGTACTTC
. | . | TRBJ2-1 | TRBV19 | CATRTPTYNEQFF | TGTGCCACGAGGACCCCTACCTACAATGAGCAGTTCTTC